The clone carrying this TCR beta chain showed up just once. Under the authors' procedure: Reference gene primer amplification gave nucleated cell count estimates. Repertoires were generated with immunoSEQ multiplex PCR, while TCRdb's copy carries only in-frame clones and drops some. The D gene and trimming were derived from the DNA, and the V and J assignments and clone size from that table. This sample has some 200,000 clones, with around 92% found just once. This specimen belongs to a study of blood T cell repertoires in COVID-19. Germline V gene data show CDR1 as LNHDA and CDR2 as SQIVND (reference sequence). V gave up 3 bases and J gave up 4 bases, with 7 bases separating them. The CDR3 contains 13 residues.

The receptor was derived from a man aged 25 to 45 with acute or convalescent COVID-19. V is TRBV19 and J is TRBJ1-5; no definite D call. The material sequenced was peripheral blood. Written as DNA, the CDR3 is TGTGCCAGTAGTATGGCGGTGAATCAGCCCCAGCATTTT. Translated, it gives CASSMAVNQPQHF.